This is a list of T cell receptor beta chains from one sample in a study of identical twins. Using its own MiXCR run on the 5' RACE reads, TCRdb lists one record per CDR3 protein. The data show 470,000 or so distinct CDR3 sequences, less than 25% seen once. The same specimen was also included in a second study, on T cells expressing NK-cell markers.

The sequencing input was CD4+ T cells sorted from blood. The receptors stem from a woman aged 18-29 years in good health. Each CDR3 is given with its conserved first and last residue. The order of the fields is J gene, V gene, D gene, clone size, CDR3 protein, CDR3 DNA. The D gene is left open where the match is weak. Some rows have no size entry. The others give once, few or many, or a class for an expanded clone.

>TRBJ2-2|TRBV6-1|TRBD2|once
CASRNSGRNTGELFF
TGTGCCAGCAGAAATAGCGGGCGGAACACCGGGGAGCTGTTTTTT
>TRBJ2-3|TRBV5-1|TRBD2|NA
CASRGRDTDTQYF
TGCGCCAGCCGAGGGAGGGATACAGATACGCAGTATTTT
>TRBJ2-3|TRBV5-1|TRBD1|few
CASSYPTGLFTDTQYF
TGCGCCAGCAGCTACCCGACAGGGCTCTTCACAGATACGCAGTATTTT
>TRBJ2-1|TRBV18|TRBD2|NA
CASSPLAGGLNEQFF
TGTGCCAGCTCGCCGCTAGCGGGGGGGCTGAATGAGCAGTTCTTC
>TRBJ2-7|TRBV27|NA|once
CASSLFRVEGLYEQYF
TGTGCCAGCAGTTTATTTCGGGTGGAGGGGCTCTACGAGCAGTACTTC
>TRBJ1-4|TRBV29-1|TRBD1|NA
CSVWTGGHEKLFF
TGCAGCGTTTGGACAGGGGGTCATGAAAAACTGTTTTTT
>TRBJ2-7|TRBV7-2|NA|NA
CASSFRASDSYEQYF
TGTGCCAGCAGCTTTAGGGCTAGCGACTCCTACGAGCAGTACTTC
>TRBJ2-7|TRBV7-2|NA|NA
CASSLHPGTEAYEQYF
TGTGCCAGCAGCTTACACCCCGGGACTGAAGCCTACGAGCAGTACTTC
>TRBJ2-5|TRBV20-1|NA|NA
CSAPRGETQYF
TGCAGTGCCCCTCGAGGAGAGACCCAGTACTTC
>TRBJ2-2|TRBV10-3|TRBD2|NA
CAIRPSGDTGELFF
TGTGCCATCAGACCTAGCGGAGACACCGGGGAGCTGTTTTTT
>TRBJ2-2|TRBV10-3|TRBD2|NA
CAISGVASGSTGELFF
TGTGCCATCAGTGGGGTCGCTAGCGGATCGACCGGGGAGCTGTTTTTT
>TRBJ2-3|TRBV9|NA|NA
CASSVVGAGASTDTQYF
TGTGCCAGCAGCGTAGTAGGAGCGGGTGCTAGCACAGATACGCAGTATTTT
>TRBJ2-5|TRBV5-1|TRBD1|few
CASSPGTDHQETQYF
TGCGCCAGCAGCCCGGGGACAGACCACCAAGAGACCCAGTACTTC
>TRBJ1-5|TRBV25-1|NA|NA
CASSEFPGYQPQHF
TGTGCCAGCAGTGAATTCCCCGGCTATCAGCCCCAGCATTTT
>TRBJ2-4|TRBV5-6|NA|NA
CASRIGQLKNIQYF
TGTGCCAGCAGGATCGGACAGTTGAAAAACATTCAGTACTTC